This TCR beta chain was documented in a study of Ad26.COV2.S vaccination and SARS-CoV-2 variants. At the level of the study: Intramuscular Ad26.COV2.S at 5x10^10 or 1x10^11 viral particles.

Turning to this clone: The sample holds other DNA sequences that translate to the same CDR3.

V lost 5 bases and J lost 1, with 9 bases in between. In germline, CDR1 is SEHNR, CDR2 FQNEAQ (reference sequence). The length of the CDR3 is 14 residues. As to treatment: 15 to 20 received Ad26.COV2.S at low or high dose, single or two shots; 5 received placebo; per-sample allocation not given. Each sample was drawn 63 days after the first injection (of vaccine or placebo). An adult of 18-55 years in Boston served as donor. Repertoires were generated with immunoSEQ multiplex PCR, while TCRdb's copy carries only in-frame clones and drops some. The sample holds approximately 480,000 clones, roughly 89% seen once.

This clonotype was obtained from a person aged 18-65 years who received the Ad26.COV2.S COVID-19 vaccine or a placebo. V is TRBV7-9 and J is TRBJ1-5; possibly TRBD1 for D (5 bases). The material sequenced was peripheral blood, taken in a trial of Ad26.COV2.S vaccine versus placebo. In nucleotides, the CDR3 is TGTGCCAGCAGCCGAGACAGCAGCAATCAGCCCCAGCATTTT. It specifies CASSRDSSNQPQHF.